The entry below describes one T cell receptor beta chain. Its specific antigen is unknown. It has no much larger one-base neighbor in the sample; base qualities were not kept. To prepare the library, PCR was applied. The instrument given in TCRdb is Illumina HiSeq 2500. To reduce PCR and sequencing biases, unique molecular identifiers were built into the TCR beta cDNA libraries. Per 1 to 10 million input T cells, some 500,000 cDNA molecules were obtained, such that each molecule approximated one T cell. Patient libraries were prepared and sequenced with the same protocol used for the earlier healthy control dataset. Samples belonging to the same batch were prepared together, multiplexed and sequenced on a shared HiSeq lane. In the authors' own workflow: MIGEC was used to process the raw barcoded reads, and molecular identifier groups with only a single read were discarded before consensus assembly and CDR3 extraction. Clonotype tables were post-analysed with VDJtools, normalizing diversity by down-sampling all datasets to the smallest sample size. To correct batch-related cross-sample contamination, repertoire overlap clustering matched CDR3 amino acid sequences but not nucleotide sequences. The raw public reads went through TCRdb reprocessing: fastp at Q25, MiXCR clone calling, in-frame beta chains kept. Every entry covers one CDR3 protein and lists the most common genes and DNA from its rows. Here the V and J calls rest on TCRdb's processing, not on the authors' analysis. The sample table holds some 190,000 distinct CDR3 sequences, of which around 29% were seen once. The ten largest clones capture less than 4% of the sample.

This entry belongs to a study of post-analysis software for immune sequencing data (dated by TCRdb to 2015 to 2017). Notes on the research overall: The recorded disease courses included relapsing-remitting, secondary progressive and progressive-relapsing multiple sclerosis, and some patients had no subtype annotation. Patient repertoires were compared against ten to twelve previously published healthy control repertoires from donors aged 6 to 25 years. A subset of samples was prepared in parallel using single-end sample barcoding, then pooled and co-amplified after Illumina adapter ligation. Overall study results and their limits: The control group was slightly older than the multiple sclerosis patient group. Multiple sclerosis patients had significantly lower normalized Chao1 diversity than controls, a result that suggests substantial peripheral T-cell clonal expansion. When samples were clustered directly using the F measure, samples prepared in the same batch co-clustered strongly, which prompted a batch-effect correction.

To demonstrate the VDJtools post-analysis software, the study profiled TCR beta repertoires from the peripheral blood of about 13 young patients with multiple sclerosis. The multiple sclerosis patients were children and adolescents ranging in age from 6 to 15 years. Sequencing was performed on blood. The sequence was obtained from a girl under 18 with multiple sclerosis.

The CDR3 is CASSSLKGVAFF. DNA sequence: TGTGCCAGCAGCTCGCTGAAGGGGGTGGCGTTCTTC. The sequence joins TRBV7-2 to TRBJ2-1; 6 matching bases give a weak D call of TRBD1. Looking up the germline V gene yields CDR1 SGHTA and CDR2 FQGNSA. Trimming removed 4 bases from V and 15 bases from J, leaving 16 bases between the germline ends. The CDR3 sequence holds 12 residues, the cysteine and phenylalanine included. The sequence is cut down to CDR3 DNA, 36 bases in frame from base 1.